This T cell receptor (beta chain) comes out of a study of T cell changes during pregnancy in multiple sclerosis. TCRdb's copy holds only in-frame clones and misses some; the assay was immunoSEQ multiplex PCR. Of 55,000 to 70,000 clones listed, roughly 91% are singletons. This clonotype was sampled from a female donor with multiple sclerosis, enrolled in a pregnancy study. The specimen was CD4+ T cells from peripheral blood mononuclear cells, collected after pregnancy.

CDR3 residues: CAISDPDRAAQHF. The CDR3 DNA follows: TGTGCCATCAGTGACCCCGACAGGGCAGCCCAGCATTTT. This chain uses TRBV10-3 with TRBJ1-5; the match to TRBD1 covers 7 bases. Losses at the gene ends were 3 bases for V and 11 bases for J; bases not matched to a gene: 7. The length of the CDR3 is 13 residues. The germline V gene encodes CDR1 ENHRY and CDR2 SYGVKD.